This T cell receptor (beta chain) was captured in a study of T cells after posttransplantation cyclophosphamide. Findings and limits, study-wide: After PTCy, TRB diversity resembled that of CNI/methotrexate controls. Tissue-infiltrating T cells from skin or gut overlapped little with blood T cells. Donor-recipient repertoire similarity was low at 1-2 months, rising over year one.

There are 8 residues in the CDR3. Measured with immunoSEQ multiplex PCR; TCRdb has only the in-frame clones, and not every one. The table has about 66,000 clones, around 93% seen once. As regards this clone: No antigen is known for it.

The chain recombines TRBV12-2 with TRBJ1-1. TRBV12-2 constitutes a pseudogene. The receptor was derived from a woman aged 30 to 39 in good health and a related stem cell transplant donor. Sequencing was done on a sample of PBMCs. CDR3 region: CASRLVPF. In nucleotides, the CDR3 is TGTGCAAGTCGCTTAGTACCGTTT.